Below, 2 T cell receptor beta chains from the same sample are listed, as sequenced in a study of cytomegalovirus exposure and HLA in healthy donors (dated by TCRdb to 2016 to 2017). Library preparation was by the immunoSEQ multiplex PCR assay. TCRdb provides this immuneACCESS table in a form limited to in-frame rearrangements. Some clones are lacking; in checked studies, under half of them reflect an unresolved V gene, and why the rest are absent is not known. This sample comprises 150,000 to 200,000 clones, about 90% of them detected only once. The top ten constitute about 2.9% of the sample. Sequencing was done on a sample of PBMCs. All receptors come from a woman between 18 and 30 years old in good health and CMV-seropositive.

The chain couples TRBV12-5 to TRBJ2-1, with 8 bases lining up with TRBD2. There are 22 residues in the CDR3. The germline V gene encodes CDR1 LGHNT and CDR2 FRNRAP. V trimming: 0 bases; J trimming: 2 bases; junction bases outside the gene matches: 21. The CDR3 region has the DNA TGTGCTAGTGGTTTGGTACCGGGAGGGGCCAGGCCTAGCGGGTCTCCCTACAATGAGCAGTTCTTC. Protein: CASGLVPGGARPSGSPYNEQFF.

The V call is TRBV6-5, the J call TRBJ2-7, with D perhaps matching TRBD2 (5 bases). V shed 2 bases and J shed 3 bases, with 11 bases lying between them. The CDR3 is 14 amino acids. The germline V gene has CDR1 MNHEY and CDR2 SVGAGI. CDR3 in amino acids: CASSYGVEGYEQYF. In DNA, the CDR3 is TGTGCCAGCAGTTACGGGGTAGAGGGCTACGAGCAGTACTTC.